This T cell receptor beta chain derives from a study of PD-L1 blockade in urothelial cancer. Study overall: T cells numbered a median of around 140,000 in the blood samples.

TCRdb's table, derived via immunoSEQ multiplex PCR, lists solely in-frame clones and lacks some. Among approximately 28,000 clones listed, around four fifths were seen once. Time point specified: peripheral blood 6 weeks after treatment start. The TCR originated in a man in his 70s with urothelial cancer. Sample: PBMCs, taken around atezolizumab (anti-PD-L1) treatment.

The CDR3, as DNA: TGTGCCAGCAGCCGGGGACAGGCGAACACTGAAGCTTTCTTT. Amino acids: CASSRGQANTEAFF. The chain links TRBV6-1 to TRBJ1-1; 8 bases line up with TRBD1. CDR1 is MNHNS, CDR2 SASEGT, per germline. V lost 6 bases and J lost 1; bases outside the gene matches: 4. There are 14 residues in the CDR3.